This T cell receptor beta chain emerged from a study of read filtering for tumor transcriptome and immune sequencing. Germline CDR1 is SGHAT and CDR2 is FQNNGV. The CDR3 has 13 amino acids. This clonotype was recorded only once. Mismatch with germline at one junction end may stem from a read error. The library was built from 400 ng RNA with molecular barcoded adaptors for alpha/delta and beta/gamma chains. A single record per CDR3 protein comes from TCRdb applying MiXCR to the reads. The data contain tens of thousands of distinct CDR3 sequences, about a fifth of them singletons. Sequenced input: a population of CD138-negative cells sorted from bone marrow. The chain employs TRBV11-2 and TRBJ2-1, with D unresolved. The receptor was isolated from a donor aged 40 or older with multiple myeloma. The CDR3 DNA follows: TGTGCCCGCAGCTTAGACCGGGTCAATGAGCAGCTCTTC. Its protein product is CARSLDRVNEQLF. Variable domain in full (rest from reference TRBV11-2 and TRBJ2-1): EAGVAQSPRYKIIEKRQSVAFWCNPISGHATLYWYQQILGQGPKLLIQFQNNGVVDDSQLPKDRFSAERLKGVDSTLKIQPAKLEDSAVYLCARSLDRVNEQLFGPGTRLTVL.